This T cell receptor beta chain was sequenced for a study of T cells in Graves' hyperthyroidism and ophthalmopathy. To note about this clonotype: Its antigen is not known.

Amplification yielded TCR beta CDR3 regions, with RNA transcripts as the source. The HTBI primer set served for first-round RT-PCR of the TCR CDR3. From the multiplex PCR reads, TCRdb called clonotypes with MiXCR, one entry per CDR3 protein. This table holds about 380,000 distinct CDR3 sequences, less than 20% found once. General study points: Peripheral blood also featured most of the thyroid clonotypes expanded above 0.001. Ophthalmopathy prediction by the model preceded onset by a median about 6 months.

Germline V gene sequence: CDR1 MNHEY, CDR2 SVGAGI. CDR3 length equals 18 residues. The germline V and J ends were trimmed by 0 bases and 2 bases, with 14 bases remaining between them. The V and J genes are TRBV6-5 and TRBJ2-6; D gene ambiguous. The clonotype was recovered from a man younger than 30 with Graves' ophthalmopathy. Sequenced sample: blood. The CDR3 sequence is CASSYSPSTHAGANVLTF. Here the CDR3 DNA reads TGTGCCAGCAGTTACTCCCCAAGTACTCACGCTGGGGCCAACGTCCTGACTTTC.